The 8 T cell receptor beta chains below were found in one sample sequenced in a study of cytomegalovirus exposure and HLA in healthy donors. PCR was performed using 60 Vbeta and 13 Jbeta primers. Sequencing used immunoSEQ multiplex PCR; TCRdb keeps in-frame clones, though not all of them. In the table there are roughly 200,000 clones, roughly 70% of which are singletons. Material for sequencing was PBMCs. The receptors originated from a woman in her 30s in good health and CMV-seronegative.

This rearrangement joins TRBV5-1 to TRBJ1-4; 9 bases agree with TRBD1. The CDR3 extends over 14 amino acids. The ends lost 4 bases at V and 7 bases at J; junction bases unmatched: 5. Germline V CDR1 and CDR2: SGHRS, YFSETQ. CDR3 sequence (DNA): TGCGCCAGCAGCATACAGGGGGCAGGTGAAAAACTGTTTTTT. Amino acids: CASSIQGAGEKLFF.

The J gene is TRBJ2-5, the V gene TRBV5-5; 10 bases are shared with TRBD1. Gene TRBJ2-7 matches the end of the DNA better, so the J call may be wrong. The V gene's germline CDR1 is SGHKS and CDR2 YYEKEE (reference sequence). The CDR3 totals 14 residues. The CDR3 nucleotides read TGTGCCAGCAGCTGGGGACAGGGGAGCAACGAGCAGTACTTC. Translation: CASSWGQGSNEQYF.

The chain employs TRBV7-3 and TRBJ2-1; 10 positions agree with TRBD2. The CDR3 is made up of 18 amino acids. V lost 1 base and J lost 6; bases outside the gene matches: 12. The V gene's germline CDR1 is SGHTA and CDR2 FQGTGA. CDR3 protein: CASSLIGGLATRGNEQFF. CDR3 coding DNA: TGTGCCAGCAGCTTAATTGGGGGACTAGCGACCAGGGGCAATGAGCAGTTCTTC.

In its sample, this clone was seen once. The chain employs TRBV6-5 and TRBJ2-5; unclear D gene. The CDR3 has 13 amino acids. Germline CDR1 and CDR2: MNHEY and SVGAGI. Trimming removed 0 bases from V and 10 bases from J, with 12 bases in between. The CDR3, as DNA: TGTGCCAGCAGTTACTCGAGACTCCGCGACCAGTACTTC. Translated, it gives CASSYSRLRDQYF.

This chain uses TRBV7-8 with TRBJ1-6; TRBD1 agrees at 7 bases. The CDR3 is made up of 15 amino acids. CDR1 and CDR2 from the germline V gene are SGHVS and FQNEAQ. J was trimmed by 6 bases and V by 6 bases; bases with no gene match: 8. CDR3 in amino acids: CASSNGQAINSPLHF. The CDR3 DNA is TGTGCCAGCAGTAACGGACAGGCGATTAATTCACCCCTCCACTTT.

The gene calls are TRBV6-1 and TRBJ1-5, with TRBD1 matching 9 bases. The CDR3 spans 14 residues. After removal of 7 bases from V and 5 bases from J, the junction contained 6 bases not matched to a gene. Germline V gene lookup returns CDR1 MNHNS and CDR2 SASEGT. Written as DNA, the CDR3 is TGTGCCAGCATCCTGGACAGGGGACATCAGCCCCAGCATTTT. The encoded protein is CASILDRGHQPQHF.

The rearrangement uses TRBV4-3 and TRBJ2-3; 9 bases align to TRBD1. After removal of 5 bases from V and 4 bases from J, the junction contained 4 bases not matched to a gene. CDR1 is LGHNA, CDR2 YSLEER, per germline. The CDR3 extends over 14 amino acids. CDR3 DNA sequence: TGCGCCAGCAGCGGGACAGGGTGGCCAGATACGCAGTATTTT. Its translation is CASSGTGWPDTQYF.

This rearrangement joins TRBV6-5 to TRBJ2-7; possibly TRBD2 for D (5 bases). The CDR3 consists of 16 residues. Germline CDR1 and CDR2: MNHEY and SVGAGI. The V and J ends lost 0 bases and 2 bases respectively, with 14 bases between them. The CDR3 loop is CASSYSRGTGAYEQYF. CDR3 sequence (DNA): TGTGCCAGCAGTTACTCACGGGGAACCGGGGCCTACGAGCAGTACTTC.